Below, 4 T cell receptor beta chains from the same sample are listed, as sequenced in a study of tumor and adjacent non-tumor tissue in lung cancer. RNA was extracted from bulk tissue without any cell sorting. More than 3 cm separated this lung sample from the edge of the tumor. The library came from three nested PCR rounds adapted from ARM-PCR protocols. TCRdb recomputed calls from the multiplex PCR reads with MiXCR, one row per CDR3 protein. The data show around 39,000 distinct CDR3 sequences, with about three fifths seen just once and 45% held by the top ten. Material: distant non-tumor lung tissue. The receptors were gathered from a man in his fifties with non-small cell lung cancer.

This clonotype was detected ten times or more. The genes are TRBV10-3 and TRBJ2-7, with D perhaps TRBD1 (6 bases). V lost 7 bases and J 2 bases, leaving 18 bases between the germline ends. The CDR3 has 15 residues. Germline CDR1 and CDR2: ENHRY and SYGVKD. CDR3 coding DNA: TGTGCCATCACCCAGGGGTGGCAGGGTACCTACGAGCAGTACTTC. It encodes CAITQGWQGTYEQYF.

This clonotype has just a few counts. This CDR3 is missing its conserved last phenylalanine or tryptophan, likely due to a read error. This chain joins TRBV6-5 and TRBJ2-1; 8 nucleotides agree with TRBD2. CDR3 length equals 16 residues. Germline-derived CDR1 and CDR2 are MNHEY and SVGAGI. CDR3 coding DNA: TGTGCCAGCAGCTACTCGGTTACTAGCGGTAACAATGAGCAGTTCTTA. This translates into CASSYSVTSGNNEQFL.

The sample holds many counts of this clonotype. This chain's CDR3 is CASREGEGQPQHF. The DNA for the CDR3 is TGTGCCAGCAGGGAGGGAGAAGGTCAGCCCCAGCATTTT. V is TRBV7-9 and J is TRBJ1-5; no definite D call. Germline CDR1 reads SEHNR; CDR2 reads FQNEAQ (reference sequence). The CDR3 sequence is 13 residues long. V was shortened by 6 bases and J by 6 bases, with 12 bases between the two germline ends. The complete variable domain, with remaining parts taken from reference TRBV7-9 and TRBJ1-5, reads DTGVSQNPRHKITKRGQNVTFRCDPISEHNRLYWYRQTLGQGPEFLTYFQNEAQLEKSRLLSDRFSAERPKGSFSTLEIQRTEQGDSAMYLCASREGEGQPQHFGDGTRLSIL.

This clonotype occurred many times. The rearrangement links TRBV5-6 to TRBJ2-7, with D maybe TRBD2 (6 bases). The V end lost 2 bases, the J end lost 0 bases, and 15 bases lay between the germline ends. The CDR3 runs 16 residues. Germline loops: CDR1 SGHDT, CDR2 YYEEEE. The CDR3 DNA reads TGTGCCAGCAGCTTTCCGAGCGGGCAAATCTCCTACGAGCAGTACTTC. It specifies CASSFPSGQISYEQYF.